This TCR beta chain comes out of a study of T cell responses to AZD1222 COVID-19 vaccine (dated by TCRdb to the early 2020s). Study-wide context: TCR sequencing covered fewer than 250 trial participants: 200 to 220 given two doses of AZD1222 and about 26 given two doses of MenACWY control vaccine. Trial participants were enrolled by age into 18-55, 56-69 and 70-plus year subgroups, with approximately 150, 28 and 58 TCR-sequenced participants respectively.

Beyond this particular receptor, the publication reports: Only six AZD1222 recipients were SARS-CoV-2 seropositive at baseline, limiting conclusions about previously exposed vaccinees. Most participants were white British and females outnumbered males, and the authors suggested that clonal diversity may have been underestimated. Because no day 14 peak-response samples were available, repertoires were characterized only after the peak T cell response. Vaccine-associated CD4 TCRs spanned the whole spike protein, with dominant responses in regions 160-218 and 743-854. After two AZD1222 doses, both the breadth and the depth of spike-specific TCRs were significantly higher than at day 0 and than in MenACWY recipients. In the small 56-69-year group, the increase in depth fell short of significance, most likely because of low power. Nearly half of unique spike-specific TCRs reportedly recognized epitopes outside regions mutated in the B.1.351 and B.1.1.7 variants.

A word on this clone: Its antigen target is currently unknown. Per-nucleotide qualities are absent, and no much larger clonotype sits a single base away.

The meaning of the sample's time point label: about 28 days (+/-7) after the second vaccine dose. AZD1222 recipients whose second dose came at about 4 weeks and those whose second dose came at about 12 weeks were combined into one group, since spike-specific TCR depth and breadth did not differ between the two schedules. Vaccinee samples came from UK trials COV001 and COV002, including a single-blind randomized controlled phase 2/3 trial of AZD1222 (ChAdOx1 nCoV-19) in healthy adults. For TCRbeta chain sequencing, PBMC samples from trial participants were taken at day 0 and at day 28 after the second dose. The CDR3 regions of human TCRbeta chains were analyzed by immunosequencing. The paper's data handling went like this. Repertoire TCRs were matched against a reference library of SARS-CoV-2-specific TCRs generated with the MIRA antigen-specificity platform. Breadth was defined as the fraction of unique TCRs that were SARS-CoV-2-associated. Depth was defined as the fraction of total T cells that were SARS-CoV-2-associated. Using the MIRA data, each spike-specific TCR was mapped to the spike region that the TCR reacts to and placed in a CD4 or CD8 class. Log10-transformed breadth and depth values were compared by one-way ANOVA with Sidak's multiple comparisons tests. As stored in TCRdb, this immuneACCESS dataset retains in-frame rearrangements with V and J assigned. A fraction of the clones does not appear; measured against another copy, unresolved V genes explain less than half of the discrepancy, and the remainder lacks a known reason. That table gives V, J and clone size, and the DNA gave D and trimming. This sample holds approximately 150,000 clones; roughly 94% were observed only once. Clones ranked in the top ten supply over 4.5% of the sample.

The specimen comprised peripheral blood, sampled 28 days after the second AZD1222 dose. The sequence came from an adult who received the AZD1222 COVID-19 vaccine.

The nucleotides are TGCGCCAGCAGACCCTCCTCTGGGCTGAACACTGAAGCTTTCTTT. Its coded protein is CASRPSSGLNTEAFF. The rearrangement joined TRBV10-1 to TRBJ1-1, with no confident D gene call. Counted from cysteine to phenylalanine, this CDR3 has 15 amino acids. CDR3 DNA is the only sequence kept; it has 45 bases, read in frame from the first base. The germline V gene (reference sequence) specifies WNHNN as CDR1 and SYGVQD as CDR2. A distance of 14 bases separates the germline ends of V and J, which lose 6 bases and 0 bases respectively.